A single T cell receptor beta chain is shown here with its context. Primed by a sample-barcoded 5' primer and a J-beta primer mix, a second PCR proceeded for 7 to 11 cycles. In TCRdb, the 5' RACE reads were re-called with MiXCR into one record per CDR3 protein. The repertoire includes 750,000 to 950,000 distinct CDR3 sequences, under 35% of them detected once, and roughly 10% sits in the top ten. Germline loops: CDR1 MNHEY, CDR2 SMNVEV (reference sequence). CDR3 size: 14 residues. The germline V and J ends were trimmed by 3 bases and 0 bases, with 8 bases remaining between them. This entry is derived from a study of blood T cells in healthy people across ages. These same data were also listed under a study on T cells of mothers and their children. In that study: Three healthy Caucasian mothers, along with their six children, served as the donors.

Material: blood. The source is a woman in her thirties or forties in good health. The chain is built from TRBV27 and TRBJ1-2; D call uncertain. The CDR3 coding sequence is TGTGCCAGCAGTTTTCGCAGGACTAACTATGGCTACACCTTC. This translates into CASSFRRTNYGYTF.